The sequence of this TCR beta chain was determined in a study of Graves' ophthalmopathy and Graves' hyperthyroidism. General observations from the study: Among thyroid clonotypes expanded above 0.001 frequency, most also appeared in blood. The model predicted progression of ophthalmopathy with a sensitivity of around 70%, and its specificity was 72.22%.

This CDR3 is built from 17 residues. Germline V CDR1 and CDR2: SGHVS, FQNEAQ. The V gene end was trimmed by 1 base and the J gene end by 6 bases; junction bases not matched to a gene: 10. Concerning this clonotype itself: Its target is not known.

The sequenced template was RNA, covering the TCR beta CDR3 region. The first-round RT-PCR employed HTBI primers together with the Qiagen OneStep RT-PCR kit. A multiplex PCR was then performed as the second round. MiXCR, run by TCRdb on the multiplex PCR reads, gives a single entry per CDR3 protein. The repertoire holds 1 million to 1.3 million distinct CDR3 sequences, with 35% to 40% as singletons. The sequenced material came from peripheral blood or thyroid tissue (not recorded which). The receptor comes from an adult man with Graves' hyperthyroidism. V usage is TRBV7-8 and J usage is TRBJ1-5; TRBD1 agrees at 9 bases. The CDR3 sequence: CASSLVLGGQGSQPQHF. The CDR3 coding sequence is TGTGCCAGCAGCTTAGTCTTGGGGGGACAGGGTAGTCAGCCCCAGCATTTT.